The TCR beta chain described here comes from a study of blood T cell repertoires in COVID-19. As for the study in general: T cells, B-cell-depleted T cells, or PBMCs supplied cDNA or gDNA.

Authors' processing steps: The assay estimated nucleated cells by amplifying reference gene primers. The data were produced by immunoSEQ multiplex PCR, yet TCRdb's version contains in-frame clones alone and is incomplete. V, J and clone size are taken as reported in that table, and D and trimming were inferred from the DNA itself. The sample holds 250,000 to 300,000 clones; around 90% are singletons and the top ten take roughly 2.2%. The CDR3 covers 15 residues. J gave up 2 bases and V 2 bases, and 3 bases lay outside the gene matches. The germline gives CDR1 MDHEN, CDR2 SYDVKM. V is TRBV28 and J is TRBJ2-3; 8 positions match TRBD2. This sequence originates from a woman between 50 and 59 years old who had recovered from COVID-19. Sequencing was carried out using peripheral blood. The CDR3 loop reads CASSLAGGTTDTQYF. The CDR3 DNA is TGTGCCAGCAGTTTAGCGGGAGGAACCACAGATACGCAGTATTTT.